This is a list of T cell receptor beta chains from one sample in a study of response to subunit inactivated influenza vaccine. A single record per CDR3 protein comes from TCRdb applying MiXCR to the RT-PCR reads. This sample yields roughly 500,000 distinct CDR3 sequences, of which about 17% are seen a single time; 3% belongs to the top ten. This material consisted of CD4+ T cells sorted from PBMCs, taken less than 30 months after vaccination. The origin of the receptors is a man aged 45-69 years who received an inactivated influenza vaccine. The CDR3 runs from the conserved cysteine through the conserved F or W. A D gene is named only where the DNA matches it firmly. The size of a clone is reported for some rows only, either as once, few or many, or as a class for expanded clones.

clone size,D gene,V gene,J gene,CDR3 DNA,CDR3 protein
few,-,TRBV9,TRBJ2-1,TGTGCCAGCAGTTCCAAATTGCGGTCAGCCCACCCTGAGCAGTTCTTC,CASSSKLRSAHPEQFF
few,TRBD2,TRBV29-1,TRBJ2-3,TGCAGCGTTTTTACTAGCGGGAGAACAGATACGCAGTATTTT,CSVFTSGRTDTQYF
few,-,TRBV19,TRBJ1-2,TGTGCCAGTAGTAGGGATTACTATGGCTACACCTTC,CASSRDYYGYTF
many,-,TRBV29-1,TRBJ1-2,TGCAGCGTTGTCTGGCGTCGAGGGTATGGCTACACCTTC,CSVVWRRGYGYTF
-,-,TRBV5-1,TRBJ2-1,TGCGCCAGCAGCGGCTACAATGAGCAGTCCTTC,CASSGYNEQSF
-,-,TRBV12-3/TRBV12-4,TRBJ1-1,TGTGCCAGCAGACCTCAACTGAAAGTGAACACTGAAGCTTTCTTT,CASRPQLKVNTEAFF
few,-,TRBV27,TRBJ1-5,TGTGCCAGCAGTACAACACATGATAGCAATCAGCCCCAGCATTTT,CASSTTHDSNQPQHF
-,-,TRBV5-6,TRBJ2-3,TGTGCCAGCAGTTTTTCCCCCACGGGAGATACGCAGTATTTT,CASSFSPTGDTQYF
few,-,TRBV28,TRBJ1-6,TGTGCCAGCAGTTTTTTTCGGGCTTCAAGGCATTCACCCCTCCACTTT,CASSFFRASRHSPLHF
many,-,TRBV5-1,TRBJ2-7,TGCGCCAGCAGCTTGGAAGGGACGGGACTCTACGAGCAGTACTTC,CASSLEGTGLYEQYF
many,-,TRBV20-1,TRBJ2-1,TGCAGTGCTAGTCCATCCGGCGGGATAATCATCCAGCACAATGAGCAGTTCTTC,CSASPSGGIIIQHNEQFF
-,TRBD2,TRBV5-1,TRBJ2-2,TGCGCCAGCAGCTTGCTAGCGGGAGGGACGAACACCGGGGAGCTGTTTTTT,CASSLLAGGTNTGELFF
-,TRBD2,TRBV7-3,TRBJ2-1,TGTGCCAGCAGCTTGACTAGCTCCGATGAGCAGTTCTTC,CASSLTSSDEQFF
many,-,TRBV7-9,TRBJ2-3,TGTGCCAGCAGCTTATCGGGGGCAGATACGCAGTATTTT,CASSLSGADTQYF
few,TRBD1,TRBV12-3/TRBV12-4,TRBJ1-5,TGTGCCAGCAGTTTCCGGGACAGGGTTAATCAGCCCCAGCATTTT,CASSFRDRVNQPQHF
few,-,TRBV19,TRBJ2-3,TGTGCCAGTAGTATTTGGACCGTTAGCACAGATACGCAGTATTTT,CASSIWTVSTDTQYF
-,TRBD1,TRBV2,TRBJ2-3,TGTGCCAGCAGAGCCGGGACAGGGGCAGCAGATACGCAGTATTTT,CASRAGTGAADTQYF
-,TRBD2,TRBV28,TRBJ2-7,TGTGCCACCAGGACTAGCGCCTCCTACGAGCAGTACTTC,CATRTSASYEQYF
few,-,TRBV2,TRBJ1-1,TGTGCCAGCAGGGGGCTGGGGAACACTGAAGCTTTCTTT,CASRGLGNTEAFF
-,TRBD2,TRBV20-1,TRBJ2-4,TGCAGTGCCTTGAGGGCGGGAGAGTTTGCCAAAAACATTCAGTACTTC,CSALRAGEFAKNIQYF
few,TRBD1,TRBV5-1,TRBJ2-7,TGCGCCAGCAGCTTGGATGGGACAGGGTCCTACGAGCAGTACTTC,CASSLDGTGSYEQYF
-,TRBD1,TRBV20-1,TRBJ2-1,TGCAGTGCTAGAGGGGACAGGGAACAGTTCTTC,CSARGDREQFF
many,-,TRBV29-1,TRBJ2-7,TGCAGCGTTGTGAACGGTCACTACGAGCAGTACTTC,CSVVNGHYEQYF
-,-,TRBV6-1,TRBJ2-3,TGTGCCACCACTGATCCGGGAAAAGGTTCGGGTACGCAGTATTTT,CATTDPGKGSGTQYF
-,-,TRBV20-1,TRBJ2-7,TGCAGTGCTAGACGGGGACTCCGCTACGAGCAGTACTTC,CSARRGLRYEQYF
-,-,TRBV18,TRBJ2-7,TGTGCCAGCTCACCAACCGGGCCCTCCTACGAGCAGTACTTC,CASSPTGPSYEQYF
-,-,TRBV6-1,TRBJ1-2,TGTGCCAGCAGTGTCAATGGGGGCTATGGCTACACCTTC,CASSVNGGYGYTF
-,TRBD1,TRBV28,TRBJ1-2,TGTGCCAGCAGTTTTCGTCAGCCGGGACAGGGAAATGGCTACACCTTC,CASSFRQPGQGNGYTF
-,TRBD2,TRBV9,TRBJ2-3,TGTGCCAGCAGCGTCCTGAGCGGGAGGTTGGGAGATACGCAGTATTTT,CASSVLSGRLGDTQYF
-,-,TRBV6-1,TRBJ2-1,TGTGCCAGCAGTGAACGGGCGGGTATCTCCTACAATGAGCAGTTCTTC,CASSERAGISYNEQFF
-,TRBD2,TRBV10-3,TRBJ2-7,TGTGCCATCAGTGCGGCGATGAAGGGACTAGCGGGGGCCTACGAGCAGTACTTC,CAISAAMKGLAGAYEQYF
-,TRBD2,TRBV6-1,TRBJ2-5,TGTGCCAGCAGTCGCCGCGGGACTAGCGGGACCTATAGCGGAGAGACCCAGTACTTC,CASSRRGTSGTYSGETQYF
few,-,TRBV5-5,TRBJ1-5,TGTGCCAGCAGCACAACCGGGATAAGCAATCAGCCCCAGCATTTT,CASSTTGISNQPQHF